This TCR beta chain stems from a study of blood T cell repertoires in COVID-19. At the level of the study: Specimens from acute and convalescent COVID-19 originated in the United States, Italy and Spain.

Germline CDR1 is SGHNT and CDR2 is YYREEE (reference sequence). The junction had 6 bases not matched to a gene; V was cut back by 2 bases and J by 3 bases. This CDR3 spans 15 amino acids. Participants' own reports of clinical history determined their cohort assignment. In the original processing: Cell counts per sample came from amplifying reference gene primers. Produced via immunoSEQ multiplex PCR; TCRdb's table is partial and in-frame only. V and J calls plus clone size are reproduced from that table; the DNA served to infer D and trimming. The data contain 150,000 to 200,000 clones, roughly 90% of them singletons.

The clonotype was recovered from a woman aged 50 to 60 who had recovered from COVID-19. V is TRBV5-4 and J is TRBJ2-5; 8 bases are shared with TRBD2. The specimen sequenced was PBMCs or T cells enriched from blood (not recorded which). The CDR3 loop reads CASSLAGAEEETQYF. CDR3 DNA sequence: TGTGCCAGCAGCTTAGCGGGAGCGGAGGAAGAGACCCAGTACTTC.